This passage covers 19 T cell receptor beta chains from one sample sequenced in a study of shared clonotypes between healthy human individuals. Here immunoSEQ multiplex PCR was the method, and the copy in TCRdb shows in-frame clones only, minus some. Of about 1.5 million clones listed, 95% to 99% were seen once; the top ten hold 0.45%. Sequenced: naive CD4+ T cells sorted from blood. Subset here: CD45RA+ positively selected. These receptors all come from a man aged 25-45 years in good health.

Concerning this clone: Other DNA sequences of this sample code for an identical CDR3. The V and J genes are TRBV10-1 and TRBJ1-5; D is perhaps TRBD1 (6 bases). The germline CDR1 and CDR2 sequences are WNHNN and SYGVQD (reference sequence). The CDR3 covers 13 residues. Trimming shortened V by 3 bases and J by 5 bases, and 8 bases separated the two germline ends. The CDR3, as DNA: TGCGCCAGCAGTGAACAGGGCCATCAGCCCCAGCATTTT. Its protein is CASSEQGHQPQHF.

The rearrangement links TRBV2 to TRBJ2-3, with TRBD1 matching 10 bases. In germline, CDR1 is SNHLY, CDR2 FYNNEI. After removal of 6 bases from V and 0 bases from J, the junction contained 3 bases not matched to a gene. The CDR3 has 15 amino acids. The DNA for the CDR3 is TGTGCCAGCAGGGGGACAGGGGCTAGCACAGATACGCAGTATTTT. The encoded protein is CASRGTGASTDTQYF.

This chain joins TRBV11-2 and TRBJ2-1; 12 bases are shared with TRBD2. V lost 2 bases, J lost 8 bases, and 4 bases stayed unmatched. Germline lookup yields CDR1 SGHAT and CDR2 FQNNGV. This CDR3 is 15 amino acids long. CDR3: CASSLTSGRTYEQFF. DNA for the CDR3: TGTGCCAGCAGCTTAACTAGCGGGAGGACCTATGAGCAGTTCTTC.

The chain recombines TRBV9 with TRBJ1-2; D may be TRBD1 (6 bases). Trimming cost V 4 bases and J 2 bases, with 9 bases left between them. The germline V gene encodes CDR1 SGDLS and CDR2 YYNGEE. The CDR3 totals 13 residues. The CDR3 DNA is TGTGCCAGCAGCCAGGGGCAGAACTATGGCTACACCTTC. Protein: CASSQGQNYGYTF.

The gene calls are TRBV28 and TRBJ2-6; perhaps TRBD1 as D (5 bases). The germline gives CDR1 MDHEN, CDR2 SYDVKM. CDR3 length: 14 amino acids. V was clipped by 10 bases and J by 3 bases, with 13 bases between them. In DNA, the CDR3 is TGTGCCACCAGGGCAGGGCTTGGGGCCAACGTCCTGACTTTC. Its translation is CATRAGLGANVLTF.

J is TRBJ2-7 and V is TRBV6-5; no clear D gene. CDR3 length: 10 amino acids. The germline V gene has CDR1 MNHEY and CDR2 SVGAGI. V dropped 5 bases and J dropped 3 bases, with 2 bases sitting between them. The CDR3 region is CASSHYEQYF. For the CDR3, the DNA is TGTGCCAGCAGTCACTACGAGCAGTACTTC.

The rearrangement links TRBV18 to TRBJ2-1, with 7 nucleotides matching TRBD1. CDR1 is KGHSH, CDR2 LQKENI, per germline. V lost 8 bases and J lost 8; bases outside the gene matches: 6. The CDR3 consists of 12 residues. The CDR3 DNA reads TGTGCCAGCCGACTAACAGGGGATGAGCAGTTCTTC. This encodes CASRLTGDEQFF.

The J gene is TRBJ2-1, the V gene TRBV23-1; D perhaps matches TRBD2 (7 bases). TRBV23-1 is an ORF for which the function is uncertain. The germline V and J ends were trimmed by 11 bases and 3 bases, with 17 bases remaining between them. This CDR3 has 14 residues. Written as DNA, the CDR3 is TGCGCCCAGAGAGGGGGGGGTTTCTACAATGAGCAGTTCTTC. It yields the protein CAQRGGGFYNEQFF.

The chain has TRBV2 and TRBJ2-1, with a weak D call TRBD2 (6 bases). This CDR3 contains 15 residues. Trimming stripped 6 bases from V and 9 bases from J, with 21 bases between. Per the germline V gene, CDR1 is SNHLY and CDR2 is FYNNEI. This CDR3 is CASSEGLLGLGEQFF. CDR3 bases: TGTGCCAGCAGCGAGGGACTTCTAGGCCTTGGTGAGCAGTTCTTC.

The rearrangement joins TRBV28 to TRBJ1-5, with D uncertain. The germline V gene encodes CDR1 MDHEN and CDR2 SYDVKM. The CDR3 extends over 14 amino acids. V was clipped by 4 bases and J by 6 bases, with 13 bases between them. CDR3 sequence (DNA): TGTGCCAGCAGTTCCACTATATTTCCTCAGCCCCAGCATTTT. Residues: CASSSTIFPQPQHF.

The chain links TRBV9 to TRBJ2-3; 9 nucleotides agree with TRBD2. With V trimmed by 2 bases and J by 5 bases, 12 bases remained unmatched. Germline CDR1 reads SGDLS; CDR2 reads YYNGEE. The CDR3 loop spans 17 amino acids. CDR3 in amino acids: CASSVNLGAGGVDTQYF. The CDR3 coding sequence is TGTGCCAGCAGCGTCAACCTTGGAGCGGGAGGTGTAGATACGCAGTATTTT.

DNA of the CDR3: TGTGCCAGCTCACCGGGCGGAGGGCCTTCCTACGAGCAGTACTTC. This codes for CASSPGGGPSYEQYF. The V gene is TRBV18, the J gene TRBJ2-7; D is perhaps TRBD2 (6 bases). This CDR3 contains 15 residues. Germline loops: CDR1 KGHSH, CDR2 LQKENI. Trimming shortened V by 3 bases and J by 1 base, and 13 bases separated the two germline ends.

This chain uses TRBV10-1 with TRBJ2-5; D not resolved. The CDR3 spans 13 residues. The germline V and J ends were trimmed by 3 bases and 1 base, with 6 bases remaining between them. Germline V gene sequence: CDR1 WNHNN, CDR2 SYGVQD (reference sequence). CDR3 nucleotide sequence: TGCGCCAGCAGTGATTGGACCCAAGAGACCCAGTACTTC. The encoded protein is CASSDWTQETQYF.

The chain couples TRBV30 to TRBJ2-3; a possible D gene is TRBD1 (5 bases). The germline V gene has CDR1 GTSNPN and CDR2 SVGIG (reference sequence). Between the trimmed V and J ends, which lost 4 bases and 0 bases, there was a span of 14 bases. The CDR3 is 15 residues long. The CDR3, as DNA: TGTGCCTGGAAGGTTTGGGGCGGTAGCACAGATACGCAGTATTTT. It translates to CAWKVWGGSTDTQYF.

This clone has just one count. The chain couples TRBV11-2 to TRBJ2-7; TRBD1 matches at 8 bases. Trimming removed 4 bases from V and 7 bases from J; junction bases left unmatched: 15. Looked up from germline, CDR1 is SGHAT and CDR2 is FQNNGV. The CDR3 contains 16 residues. The CDR3 loop reads CASSSLSGTGPREQYF. The DNA for the CDR3 is TGTGCCAGCAGCTCCCTTTCCGGGACAGGCCCTCGGGAGCAGTACTTC. The full variable domain, with the rest looked up from reference TRBV11-2 and TRBJ2-7, is EAGVAQSPRYKIIEKRQSVAFWCNPISGHATLYWYQQILGQGPKLLIQFQNNGVVDDSQLPKDRFSAERLKGVDSTLKIQPAKLEDSAVYLCASSSLSGTGPREQYFGPGTRLTVT.

This chain links TRBV7-2 with TRBJ2-5; possibly TRBD1 or TRBD2 for D (5 bases each). Germline assignment: CDR1 SGHTA and CDR2 FQGNSA. The CDR3 has 15 amino acids. Trimming pared 3 bases from V and 7 bases from J, leaving 18 bases between. The DNA of the CDR3 is TGTGCCAGCAGCTTCGACAGAGGGACCCATGGGACCCAGTACTTC. Protein sequence: CASSFDRGTHGTQYF.

This chain joins TRBV27 and TRBJ2-7; 10 nucleotides match TRBD1. J was trimmed by 3 bases and V by 2 bases; bases with no gene match: 13. This CDR3 has 18 amino acids. Germline-derived CDR1 and CDR2 are MNHEY and SMNVEV (reference sequence). In DNA form, the CDR3 reads TGTGCCAGCAGTTTACTCTCGGGACAGGGGAGGCCTCTCTACGAGCAGTACTTC. This codes for CASSLLSGQGRPLYEQYF.

V and J are TRBV5-1 and TRBJ2-1; D uncertain. The germline V and J ends were trimmed by 0 bases and 5 bases, with 12 bases remaining between them. Germline lookup yields CDR1 SGHRS and CDR2 YFSETQ. The CDR3 runs 15 residues. CDR3 bases: TGCGCCAGCAGCTTGGAGAGCCTCGCAAACAATGAGCAGTTCTTC. This encodes CASSLESLANNEQFF.

The chain combines TRBV19 with TRBJ2-1, with TRBD2 identical over 8 bases. There are 15 residues in the CDR3. J gave up 8 bases and V 7 bases, and 13 bases lay outside the gene matches. Germline values: CDR1 LNHDA, CDR2 SQIVND (reference sequence). CDR3 amino acids: CASTLMAGLVDEQFF. CDR3 DNA sequence: TGTGCCAGTACCCTAATGGCGGGACTAGTGGATGAGCAGTTCTTC.